This record concerns one T cell receptor (beta chain) sequence. Its antigen is not identified. A library of TCRbeta sequences, prepared with unique molecular identifiers, was generated. TCRdb itself ran the PCR reads through MiXCR, one entry per CDR3 protein. This table has about 980,000 distinct CDR3 sequences, less than 30% appearing once. The data are from a study of T-cell reconstitution after alpha-beta-depleted transplantation in children. Points from the study as a whole: By about two months after transplant, alpha-beta T cells reportedly arose from several hundred graft clones that had expanded. In some patients, recipient T cells and intrathymic progenitors surviving conditioning explained high day-60 diversity. T-cell counts and diversity were attributed mostly to newly produced T cells one year after transplant.

Specimen: PBMCs, mostly from graft donor cells, collected 360 days after TCRalphabeta/CD19-depleted stem cell transplant. The clonotype originates from a boy younger than two who had a stem cell transplant for SCID, so the T cells may come from the graft donor.

CDR3 loop: CASSLARGGEAFF. CDR3 nucleotides: TGTGCCAGCAGCTTAGCCAGGGGAGGTGAAGCTTTCTTT. The chain couples TRBV7-9 to TRBJ1-1, with D perhaps matching TRBD1 (6 bases). V shed 0 bases and J shed 7 bases, with 9 bases lying between them. Germline V lookup: CDR1 SEHNR, CDR2 FQNEAQ (reference sequence). This CDR3 is built from 13 residues.